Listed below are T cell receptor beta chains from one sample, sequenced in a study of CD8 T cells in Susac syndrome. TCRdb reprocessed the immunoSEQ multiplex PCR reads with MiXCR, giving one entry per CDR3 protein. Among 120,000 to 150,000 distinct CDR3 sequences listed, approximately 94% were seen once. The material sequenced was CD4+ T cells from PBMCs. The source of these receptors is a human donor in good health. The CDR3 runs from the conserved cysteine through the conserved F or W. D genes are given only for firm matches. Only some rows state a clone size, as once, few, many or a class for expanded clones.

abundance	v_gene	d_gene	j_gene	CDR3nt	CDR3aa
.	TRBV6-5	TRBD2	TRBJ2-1	TGTGCCAGCAGTCGACCTAGCGGGAGTTACAATGAGCAGTTCTTC	CASSRPSGSYNEQFF
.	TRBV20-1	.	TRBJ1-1	TGCGGACTGAAAATGAACACTGAAGCTTTCTTT	CGLKMNTEAFF
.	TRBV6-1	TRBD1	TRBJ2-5	TGTGCCAGCAGTGACCATCTACCGGGACAGGGTTTCCAAGAGACCCAGTACTTC	CASSDHLPGQGFQETQYF
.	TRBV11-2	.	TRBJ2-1	TGTGCCAGCAGGCCCACGCTTAGGGCAGGCTACAATGAGCAGTTCTTC	CASRPTLRAGYNEQFF
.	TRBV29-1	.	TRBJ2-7	TGCAGCGTCTCTGCCGAGGCGTCCTACGAGCAGTACTTC	CSVSAEASYEQYF
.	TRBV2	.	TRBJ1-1	TGTGCCAGCAGTGCTCCAGGGTCGAACACTGAAGCTTTCTTT	CASSAPGSNTEAFF
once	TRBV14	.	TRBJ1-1	TGTGCCAGCAGCCAAGATCTTCCGGGCCTGAACACTGAAGCTTTCTTT	CASSQDLPGLNTEAFF
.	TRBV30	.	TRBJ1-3	TGTGCCTGGAGTGGAGGGTATCGGTCTGGAAACACCATATATTTT	CAWSGGYRSGNTIYF
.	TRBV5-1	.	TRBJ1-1	TGCGCCAGCAGCGGAACCTCCCCCGGGGTGAGCGCTTTCTTT	CASSGTSPGVSAFF
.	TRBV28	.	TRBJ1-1	TGTGCCAGCAGTTTAAGTCAGAATGAAGCTTTCTTT	CASSLSQNEAFF
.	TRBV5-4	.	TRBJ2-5	TGTGCCAGCAGCCCCGCCGAAGGGAGCGGACCCGCGGGGACCCAGTACTTC	CASSPAEGSGPAGTQYF
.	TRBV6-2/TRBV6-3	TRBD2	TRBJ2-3	TGTGCCAGCGGCTGGGAGGGCCGGAAAACAGATACGCAGTATTTT	CASGWEGRKTDTQYF
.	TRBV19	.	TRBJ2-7	TGTGCCAGTAGTATAGGGCAGAGCAGCTCCTACGAGCAGTACTTC	CASSIGQSSSYEQYF
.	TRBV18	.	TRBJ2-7	TGTGCCAGCTCACCAAGGAGGGGGCTGGCCTACGAGCAGTACTTC	CASSPRRGLAYEQYF
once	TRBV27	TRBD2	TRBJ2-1	TGTGCCAGCAGTCCGTCCCGGGGGGGGGAGCAGTTCTTC	CASSPSRGGEQFF
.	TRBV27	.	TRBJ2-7	TGTGCCAGCAGTTGGAGTGATAGCTCCTACGAGCAGTACTTC	CASSWSDSSYEQYF
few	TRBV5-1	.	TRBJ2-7	TGCGCCAGCTGGCCACCCGGGGATGCCTACGAGCAGTACTTC	CASWPPGDAYEQYF
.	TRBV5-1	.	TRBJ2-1	TGCGCCAGCAGCCGGGACACCACCTACAATGAGCAGTTCTTC	CASSRDTTYNEQFF
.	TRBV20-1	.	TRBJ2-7	TGCAGTGCTCCCGGGACCGGAAGCTCCTACGAGCAGTACTTC	CSAPGTGSSYEQYF
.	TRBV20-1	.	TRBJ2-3	TGCAGTGCGGAGCCGGGATCCACAGATACGCAGTATTTT	CSAEPGSTDTQYF
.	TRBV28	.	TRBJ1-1	TGTGCCAGCAGTGATCTCGGGAACACTGAAGCTTTCTTT	CASSDLGNTEAFF
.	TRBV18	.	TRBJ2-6	TGTGCCAGCTCATACACCACATCAGGTTCTGGGGCCAACGTCCTGACTTTC	CASSYTTSGSGANVLTF
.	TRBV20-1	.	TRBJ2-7	TGCAGTGCTAGAGATGCGACAACCGATTACGAGCAGTACTTC	CSARDATTDYEQYF
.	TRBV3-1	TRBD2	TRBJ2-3	TGTGCCAGCAGCCAAGGGCTAGCGGGAGGGCCCGTTCGCACAGATACGCAGTATTTT	CASSQGLAGGPVRTDTQYF
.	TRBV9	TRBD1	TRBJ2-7	TGTGCCAGCAGCCCCCGACAGGGCCCCTACGAGCAGTACTTC	CASSPRQGPYEQYF
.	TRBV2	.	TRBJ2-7	TGTGCCAGCAGTGCAAGAGACAGACCCTACCGCAGGTACTTC	CASSARDRPYRRYF
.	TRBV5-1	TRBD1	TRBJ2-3	TGCGCCAGCAGCCGTATGGGACAGGACACAGATACGCAGTATTTT	CASSRMGQDTDTQYF
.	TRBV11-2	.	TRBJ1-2	TGTGCCAGCAGCTTAGCCTCCGGATATGGCTACACCTTC	CASSLASGYGYTF
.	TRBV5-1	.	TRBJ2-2	TGCGCCAGCAGCTTGACCCGGGGTTGGGCCGGGGAGCTGTTTTTT	CASSLTRGWAGELFF
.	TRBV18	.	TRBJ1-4	TGTGCCAGCTCACGAGGAACGGGTTATGAAAAACTGTTTTTT	CASSRGTGYEKLFF
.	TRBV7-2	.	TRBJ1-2	TGTGCCAGCAGCAACCCGAATCGAAGGAATGGCTACACCTTC	CASSNPNRRNGYTF
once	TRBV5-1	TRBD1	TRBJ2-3	TGCGCCAGCAGGCCTCGACAGGGTAGGATAACAGATACGCAGTATTTT	CASRPRQGRITDTQYF
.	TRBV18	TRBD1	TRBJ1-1	TGTGCCAGCTCAACAGGGGGAGGCACTGAAGCTTTCTTT	CASSTGGGTEAFF
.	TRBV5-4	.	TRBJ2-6	TGTGCCAGCAGCGCAAACGACCAGGCTTACGGGGCCAACGTCCTGACTTTC	CASSANDQAYGANVLTF
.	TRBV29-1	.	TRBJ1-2	TGCAGCGTTGAACAGGGCTATAACTATGGCTACACCTTC	CSVEQGYNYGYTF
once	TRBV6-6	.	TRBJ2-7	TGTGCCAGCAAGGATGGTCCCTACGAGCAGTACTTC	CASKDGPYEQYF
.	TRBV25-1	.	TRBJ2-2	TGTGCCAGCACTGATGGGACGGTAAACACCGGGGAGCTGTTTTTT	CASTDGTVNTGELFF
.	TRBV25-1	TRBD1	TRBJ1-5	TGTGCCAGCAGTGCCGGACAGGGCGATCAGCCCCAGCATTTT	CASSAGQGDQPQHF
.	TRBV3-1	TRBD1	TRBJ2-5	TGTGCCAGCAGCCAAGAAGGGAGGACAGGGGAGACCCAGTACTTC	CASSQEGRTGETQYF
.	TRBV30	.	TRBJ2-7	TGTGCCTGGAGCCACGGACCTGTGCAGGAGCAGTACTTC	CAWSHGPVQEQYF
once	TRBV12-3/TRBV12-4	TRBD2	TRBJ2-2	TGTGCCAGCAGTCCCGCAACTAGCGCGCCAGGCACCGGGGAGCTGTTTTTT	CASSPATSAPGTGELFF
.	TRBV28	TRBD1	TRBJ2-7	TGTGCCAGTATTAGAACAGGGGGCGACTACGAGCAGTACTTC	CASIRTGGDYEQYF
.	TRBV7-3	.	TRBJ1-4	TGTGCCAGCAGCCTTGGAGCCGGAGAAAAACTGTTTTTT	CASSLGAGEKLFF
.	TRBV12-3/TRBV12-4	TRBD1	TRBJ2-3	TGTGCCAGCAGTTTAGAGGGGGCAATCACAGATACGCAGTATTTT	CASSLEGAITDTQYF
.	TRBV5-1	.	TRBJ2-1	TGCGCCAGCAGCTCAGGGTTATACAATGAGCAGTTCTTC	CASSSGLYNEQFF
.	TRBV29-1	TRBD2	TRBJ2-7	TGCAGCGCTAGGTGGCGGGAGGGCGGCGAGCAGTACTTC	CSARWREGGEQYF